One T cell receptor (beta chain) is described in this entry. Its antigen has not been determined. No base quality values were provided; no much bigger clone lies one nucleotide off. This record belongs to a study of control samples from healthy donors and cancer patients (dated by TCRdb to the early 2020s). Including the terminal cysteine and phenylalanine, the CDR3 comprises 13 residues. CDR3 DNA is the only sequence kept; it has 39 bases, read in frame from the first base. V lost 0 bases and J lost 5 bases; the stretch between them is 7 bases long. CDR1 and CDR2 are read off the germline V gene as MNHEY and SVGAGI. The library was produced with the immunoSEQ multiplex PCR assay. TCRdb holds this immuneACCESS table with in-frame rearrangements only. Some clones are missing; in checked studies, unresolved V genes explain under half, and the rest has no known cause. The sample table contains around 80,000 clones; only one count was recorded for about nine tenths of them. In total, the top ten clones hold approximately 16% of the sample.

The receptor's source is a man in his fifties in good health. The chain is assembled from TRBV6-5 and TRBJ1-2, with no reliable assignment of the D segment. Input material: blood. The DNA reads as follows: TGTGCCAGCAGTTACTCGAACTGGTATGGCTACACCTTC. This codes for CASSYSNWYGYTF.